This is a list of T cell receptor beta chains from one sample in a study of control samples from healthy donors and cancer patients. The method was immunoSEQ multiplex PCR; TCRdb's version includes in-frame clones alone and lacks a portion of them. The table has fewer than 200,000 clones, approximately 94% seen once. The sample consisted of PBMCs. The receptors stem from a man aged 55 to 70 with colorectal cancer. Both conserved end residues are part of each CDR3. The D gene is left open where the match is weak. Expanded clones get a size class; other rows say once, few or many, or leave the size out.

CASSLGPQNTEAFF,TGCGCCAGCAGCTTGGGCCCACAGAACACTGAAGCTTTCTTT,TRBV5-1,TRBJ1-1,NA,NA
CASSPGQLEAFF,TGTGCCAGCAGTCCTGGACAGTTAGAAGCTTTCTTT,TRBV12-3/TRBV12-4,TRBJ1-1,NA,NA
CASKPGGTYGYTF,TGTGCCAGCAAACCGGGAGGCACCTATGGCTACACCTTC,TRBV6-6,TRBJ1-2,NA,NA
CAVDQGEGTEAFF,TGTGCCGTCGACCAGGGTGAGGGGACTGAAGCTTTCTTT,TRBV30,TRBJ1-1,NA,once
CASSLRGSGELFF,TGTGCCAGCAGCTTAAGGGGGTCCGGGGAGCTGTTTTTT,TRBV7-6,TRBJ2-2,NA,NA
CASSLGAGRGYTF,TGTGCCAGCAGCTTAGGGGCAGGAAGGGGCTACACCTTC,TRBV11-2,TRBJ1-2,NA,NA
CASSPTGGNYGYTF,TGTGCCAGCAGCCCCACAGGGGGAAACTATGGCTACACCTTC,TRBV6-5,TRBJ1-2,TRBD1,NA
CASSYGGEQYF,TGTGCCAGCAGTTACGGGGGCGAGCAGTACTTC,TRBV6-2/TRBV6-3,TRBJ2-7,NA,NA
CASSSTGGRTGELFF,TGTGCCAGCAGTTCAACAGGGGGCAGGACCGGGGAGCTGTTTTTT,TRBV11-2,TRBJ2-2,TRBD1,NA
CASSELGTGLSSYNEQFF,TGTGCCAGCAGTGAATTAGGGACAGGCTTAAGCTCCTACAATGAGCAGTTCTTC,TRBV25-1,TRBJ2-1,TRBD1,NA
CASSIDPGYNEQFF,TGTGCCAGTAGTATAGATCCCGGATACAATGAGCAGTTCTTC,TRBV19,TRBJ2-1,NA,NA
CASSMRRQGPYEQYF,TGTGCCAGCAGCATGAGACGACAGGGACCCTACGAGCAGTACTTC,TRBV3-1/TRBV3-2,TRBJ2-7,TRBD1,NA
CASRRGTGGFSQETQYF,TGTGCCAGCAGGCGAGGGACAGGGGGCTTTTCCCAAGAGACCCAGTACTTC,TRBV6-6,TRBJ2-5,TRBD1,NA
CASSQGTSADTQYF,TGTGCCAGCAGCCAGGGGACTAGTGCAGATACGCAGTATTTT,TRBV11-2,TRBJ2-3,TRBD2,NA
CASSLGGATEAFF,TGTGCCAGCAGTTTAGGGGGGGCCACTGAAGCTTTCTTT,TRBV12-3/TRBV12-4,TRBJ1-1,NA,NA
CASGYQGETQYF,TGTGCCAGTGGGTACCAGGGTGAGACCCAGTACTTC,TRBV19,TRBJ2-5,NA,NA
CASSDGQGYEQYF,TGTGCCAGCAGCGATGGACAGGGCTACGAGCAGTACTTC,TRBV6-5,TRBJ2-7,TRBD1,once
CASSAPSRGRNTEAFF,TGTGCCAGCAGTGCTCCCTCGAGGGGGCGCAACACTGAAGCTTTCTTT,TRBV27,TRBJ1-1,TRBD1,NA
CASRKGQSSYNEQFF,TGCGCCAGCAGAAAGGGGCAAAGCTCCTACAATGAGCAGTTCTTC,TRBV10-2,TRBJ2-1,NA,NA
CASSQDGEAADTQYF,TGTGCCAGCAGCCAAGATGGGGAGGCGGCAGATACGCAGTATTTT,TRBV3-1/TRBV3-2,TRBJ2-3,NA,NA
CASSFQGGTGELFF,TGCGCCAGCAGCTTCCAGGGAGGGACCGGGGAGCTGTTTTTT,TRBV5-1,TRBJ2-2,TRBD2,NA
CASSLSQGAYLNEKLFF,TGTGCCAGCAGCTTGTCGCAGGGGGCGTACCTTAATGAAAAACTGTTTTTT,TRBV5-5,TRBJ1-4,TRBD1,once
CASSSTPWTSGSYEQYF,TGTGCCAGCAGCTCCACTCCTTGGACTAGCGGATCCTACGAGCAGTACTTC,TRBV7-2,TRBJ2-7,TRBD2,once
CASSIGGGRYSNQPQHF,TGTGCCAGTAGTATAGGAGGGGGCAGGTATAGCAATCAGCCCCAGCATTTT,TRBV19,TRBJ1-5,TRBD1,NA
CASSWTATHPYNEQFF,TGCGCCAGCAGCTGGACAGCCACACATCCCTACAATGAGCAGTTCTTC,TRBV5-1,TRBJ2-1,NA,NA
CASSIGNLVLGEQYF,TGTGCCAGTAGTATTGGCAATCTTGTTCTGGGAGAGCAGTACTTC,TRBV19,TRBJ2-7,NA,NA
CASSQEGSPLGNTIYF,TGTGCCAGCAGCCAAGAGGGTAGCCCTCTTGGAAACACCATATATTTT,TRBV4-2,TRBJ1-3,NA,NA
CASSQDGGGTQYF,TGTGCCAGCAGCCAAGACGGAGGGGGGACCCAGTACTTC,TRBV3-1/TRBV3-2,TRBJ2-5,NA,NA
CASSLESRGGLGQFF,TGTGCCAGCAGTTTAGAGTCTAGGGGGGGTCTTGGGCAGTTCTTC,TRBV27,TRBJ2-1,NA,NA
CASSQELAGGPSTDTQYF,TGCGCCAGCAGCCAAGAACTAGCGGGGGGTCCTAGCACAGATACGCAGTATTTT,TRBV4-1,TRBJ2-3,TRBD2,NA
CATATRPGTGELFF,TGTGCCACCGCGACCCGCCCGGGTACCGGGGAGCTGTTTTTT,TRBV6-5,TRBJ2-2,NA,NA
CASSYNWEGSNTEAFF,TGTGCCAGCAGTTACAATTGGGAGGGGTCGAACACTGAAGCTTTCTTT,TRBV6-2/TRBV6-3,TRBJ1-1,NA,few
CASSFSGAGGYTF,TGTGCCAGCAGTTTTTCAGGGGCAGGCGGCTACACCTTC,TRBV6-2/TRBV6-3,TRBJ1-2,NA,NA
CASSPGTPTSYEQYF,TGTGCCAGCAGCCCCGGGACGCCTACCTCCTACGAGCAGTACTTC,TRBV5-4,TRBJ2-7,NA,NA
CASSWDNNEKLFF,TGTGCCAGCAGTTGGGACAACAATGAAAAACTGTTTTTT,TRBV7-9,TRBJ1-4,NA,NA
CASSGQTLTNEKLFF,TGTGCCAGTAGTGGGCAGACATTAACTAATGAAAAACTGTTTTTT,TRBV19,TRBJ1-4,NA,few
CAMGGPGANVLTF,TGTGCGATGGGGGGGCCAGGGGCCAACGTCCTGACTTTC,TRBV19,TRBJ2-6,NA,NA
CSVEVGAGNTIYF,TGCAGCGTTGAAGTAGGGGCTGGAAACACCATATATTTT,TRBV29-1,TRBJ1-3,NA,NA